This T cell receptor (beta chain) was captured in a study of CD8+ T cells in alopecia areata. In the study overall: Treatment comprised oral tofacitinib, 5 to 10 mg twice daily, in treated patients.

Cell sorting was applied to PBMCs, and CD4+ and CD8+ T cells were collected. This clone was observed a few times. The target antigen is unknown. Findings and limits, study-wide: Mice gave a clearer picture of TCR sharing than patients did, possibly for HLA-related reasons. The study also sequences resident alphabeta T cells of normal skin in scalp samples.

Extracted from the samples, RNA was reverse transcribed into cDNA to serve as the sequencing template. Generated by immunoSEQ multiplex PCR, the TCRdb table keeps only in-frame clones and is missing some. This table has almost 250,000 clones, roughly two thirds appearing once. Per germline, CDR1 GTSNPN and CDR2 SVGIG (reference sequence). This CDR3 comprises 12 residues. Trimming stripped 4 bases from V and 3 bases from J, with 9 bases between. The sample consisted of CD4+ T cells sorted from blood, taken at week 0. The V gene is TRBV30, the J gene TRBJ1-1; possibly TRBD1 for D (5 bases). The sequence was collected from a human donor with alopecia areata. CDR3 nucleotide sequence: TGTGCCTGGACAGGGCTCTACACTGAAGCTTTCTTT. It encodes CAWTGLYTEAFF.